These 25 T cell receptor beta chains were all obtained from the same sample, sequenced in a study of control samples from healthy donors and cancer patients. Method: immunoSEQ multiplex PCR; TCRdb's copy keeps in-frame clones and lacks some. The data hold about 82,000 clones, with approximately 87% observed a single time. Material: blood. The receptors here all came from a man between 50 and 59 years old in good health.

This rearrangement joins TRBV24-1 to TRBJ2-3; TRBD2 aligns across 15 bases. Trimming cost V 1 base and J 1 base; bases outside gene matches: 5. Per germline, CDR1 KGHDR and CDR2 SFDVKD. The CDR3 sequence is 19 residues long. This CDR3 reads CATSDFPGLAGGGTDTQYF. The DNA of the CDR3 is TGTGCCACCAGTGATTTTCCCGGACTAGCGGGGGGGGGCACAGATACGCAGTATTTT.

The chain recombines TRBV10-1 with TRBJ2-7; 7 bases fit TRBD1. The CDR3 is 14 residues long. CDR1 and CDR2 (germline): WNHNN, SYGVQD (reference sequence). V gave up 6 bases and J gave up 3 bases; unmatched junction bases: 8. As DNA, the CDR3 is TGCGCCAGCAGCCCCGGGACAGTAGGCTACGAGCAGTACTTC. Encoded protein: CASSPGTVGYEQYF.

This chain connects TRBV18 to TRBJ1-1; the D is unclear. V shed 3 bases and J shed 1 base, with 9 bases lying between them. CDR3 length equals 14 residues. The V gene's germline CDR1 is KGHSH and CDR2 LQKENI. The CDR3 coding sequence is TGTGCCAGCTCACCCCGCCTAGGGAACACTGAAGCTTTCTTT. Protein: CASSPRLGNTEAFF. The whole variable domain, filled in from reference TRBV18 and TRBJ1-1, reads NAGVMQNPRHLVRRRGQEARLRCSPMKGHSHVYWYRQLPEEGLKFMVYLQKENIIDESGMPKERFSAEFPKEGPSILRIQQVVRGDSAAYFCASSPRLGNTEAFFGQGTRLTVV.

The chain uses TRBV12-3 or TRBV12-4 and TRBJ2-4; D remains unclear. The ends were cut back, 2 bases at V and 6 bases at J, with 5 bases in the middle. CDR3 length: 12 amino acids. The CDR3 DNA follows: TGTGCCAGCAGTTTAAACAGAAACATTCAGTACTTC. It specifies CASSLNRNIQYF.

V gene TRBV6-5 combines with J gene TRBJ1-2, with 9 positions matching TRBD1. This CDR3 contains 12 residues. The V and J ends lost 7 bases and 6 bases, in that order; junction bases with no gene match: 3. Germline V gene sequence: CDR1 MNHEY, CDR2 SVGAGI. The CDR3 reads CASTGQGDGYTF. CDR3 DNA sequence: TGTGCCAGCACGGGACAGGGCGATGGCTACACCTTC.

The chain recombines TRBV29-1 with TRBJ2-1; 14 nucleotides match TRBD2. Germline V lookup: CDR1 SQVTM, CDR2 ANQGSEA. V lost 6 bases, J lost 8 bases, and 6 bases stayed unmatched. The CDR3 runs 14 residues. CDR3 sequence reads: CSVLPGLAGDEQFF. For the CDR3, the DNA is TGCAGCGTGCTTCCGGGACTAGCGGGAGATGAGCAGTTCTTC.

In regard to this clone: Distinct nucleotide sequences in the sample also encode this CDR3. This chain joins TRBV7-3 and TRBJ2-2; D is ambiguous. Between the trimmed V and J ends, which lost 2 bases and 5 bases, there was a span of 3 bases. CDR1 SGHTA and CDR2 FQGTGA come from the germline V gene. The length of the CDR3 is 12 residues. For the CDR3, the DNA is TGTGCCAGCAGCTTAGGAACCGGGGAGCTGTTTTTT. This gives the protein CASSLGTGELFF.

CDR3 amino acids: CASSLQTGLSGNTIYF. CDR3 bases: TGTGCCAGCAGCCTTCAGACGGGACTCTCTGGAAACACCATATATTTT. The chain carries TRBV7-3 and TRBJ1-3, with D perhaps matching TRBD1 (5 bases). V lost 5 bases, J lost 0 bases, and 14 bases lay in between. Germline V gives CDR1 SGHTA, CDR2 FQGTGA. This CDR3 has 16 residues.

This rearrangement joins TRBV7-9 to TRBJ2-1, with 11 bases aligning to TRBD2. Germline trimming cut 7 bases from V and 7 bases from J; bases unmatched to any gene: 6. CDR1 SEHNR and CDR2 FQNEAQ come from the germline V gene (reference sequence). CDR3 size: 14 residues. The CDR3 is CASITSGSTNEQFF. The CDR3 nucleotides are TGTGCCAGCATAACTAGCGGGAGTACGAATGAGCAGTTCTTC.

The chain has TRBV27 and TRBJ2-1, with D possibly TRBD2 on 6 matching bases. Germline V CDR1 and CDR2: MNHEY, SMNVEV (reference sequence). The CDR3 loop spans 14 amino acids. Trimming shortened V by 2 bases and J by 2 bases, and 7 bases separated the two germline ends. The CDR3 bases are TGTGCCAGCAGTTTAGCTAGCGCCTACAATGAGCAGTTCTTC. Residues: CASSLASAYNEQFF.

This clone was observed a single time. The V call is TRBV5-1, the J call TRBJ1-1, with 9 bases identical to TRBD1. This CDR3 region has 14 residues. V trimming: 1 base; J trimming: 7 bases; junction bases outside the gene matches: 5. From germline, CDR1 is SGHRS and CDR2 YFSETQ. In nucleotides, the CDR3 is TGCGCCAGCAGCTTGTTGGGGGACAGGGTTGAAGCTTTCTTT. This encodes CASSLLGDRVEAFF. Supplemented by reference TRBV5-1 and TRBJ1-1, the full variable domain reads KAGVTQTPRYLIKTRGQQVTLSCSPISGHRSVSWYQQTPGQGLQFLFEYFSETQRNKGNFPGRFSGRQFSNSRSEMNVSTLELGDSALYLCASSLLGDRVEAFFGQGTRLTVV.

J is TRBJ2-3 and V is TRBV9; TRBD2 matches 15 bases. The CDR3 loop spans 19 amino acids. After removal of 0 bases from V and 5 bases from J, the junction contained 10 bases not matched to a gene. Germline assignment: CDR1 SGDLS and CDR2 YYNGEE. CDR3 loop: CASSVGGLAGGPLGDTQYF. The CDR3 DNA follows: TGTGCCAGCAGCGTAGGCGGACTAGCGGGAGGGCCATTGGGAGATACGCAGTATTTT.

J is TRBJ1-2 and V is TRBV5-8; weak D call: TRBD1 (5 bases). Looked up from germline, CDR1 is SGHTS and CDR2 is YDEGEE. The germline V and J ends were trimmed by 4 bases and 6 bases, with 7 bases remaining between them. CDR3 size: 11 residues. CDR3 in amino acids: CASSTGDGYTF. The CDR3 nucleotides are TGTGCCAGCAGCACGGGGGATGGCTACACCTTC.

This clone was seen more than once but under ten times. This sequence joins TRBV30 and TRBJ2-7; maybe TRBD2 (5 bases). Germline V gives CDR1 GTSNPN, CDR2 SVGIG (reference sequence). The CDR3 totals 14 residues. Trimming removed 0 bases from V and 2 bases from J, with 11 bases in between. DNA for the CDR3: TGTGCCTGGAGTGTTCAGGCGGGCACCTACGAGCAGTACTTC. Its translation is CAWSVQAGTYEQYF.

This chain joins TRBV6-5 and TRBJ1-2; no clear D. This CDR3 spans 15 amino acids. CDR1 MNHEY and CDR2 SVGAGI come from the germline V gene. The ends were cut back, 6 bases at V and 5 bases at J, with 19 bases in the middle. CDR3 in amino acids: CASRPGPNSPYGYTF. The CDR3, as DNA: TGTGCCAGCAGACCTGGACCGAATTCTCCTTATGGCTACACCTTC.

The chain joins TRBV7-2 to TRBJ2-1, with 12 bases identical to TRBD1. V trimming: 5 bases; J trimming: 7 bases; junction bases outside the gene matches: 6. Germline-derived CDR1 and CDR2 are SGHTA and FQGNSA. The CDR3 extends over 15 amino acids. The CDR3 region is CASSPGTGGLNEQFF. DNA of the CDR3: TGTGCCAGCAGCCCCGGGACAGGGGGCTTGAATGAGCAGTTCTTC.

V is TRBV11-1 and J is TRBJ1-1; 8 positions agree with TRBD1. The V gene's germline CDR1 is SGHAT and CDR2 FQDESV (reference sequence). After removal of 5 bases from V and 5 bases from J, the junction contained 13 bases not matched to a gene. CDR3 length: 16 residues. The CDR3 sequence is CASSPRRGLTLTEAFF. The CDR3 DNA reads TGTGCCAGCAGCCCCCGCAGGGGGCTCACCCTAACTGAAGCTTTCTTT. Drawing the rest from reference TRBV11-1 and TRBJ1-1, the complete variable domain is EAEVAQSPRYKITEKSQAVAFWCDPISGHATLYWYRQILGQGPELLVQFQDESVVDDSQLPKDRFSAERLKGVDSTLKIQPAELGDSAMYLCASSPRRGLTLTEAFFGQGTRLTVV.

This clone was seen just once. V gene TRBV30 combines with J gene TRBJ2-3, with 14 positions matching TRBD2. V lost 0 bases and J lost 6; bases outside the gene matches: 5. Germline CDR1 and CDR2: GTSNPN and SVGIG (reference sequence). This CDR3 spans 16 amino acids. DNA of the CDR3: TGTGCCTGGAGTGTAGGGACTAGCGGGAGTGTGGATACGCAGTATTTT. The encoded protein is CAWSVGTSGSVDTQYF.

DNA for the CDR3: TGTGCCAGCACCCGCGAATCCGGGACTAGCGGGGGGGCCGGAGAGACCCAGTACTTC. This gives the protein CASTRESGTSGGAGETQYF. The chain couples TRBV5-5 to TRBJ2-5; 16 bases are a match to TRBD2. This CDR3 contains 19 residues. V shed 6 bases, J shed 4 bases, and the junction held 15 bases outside the gene matches. Germline-derived CDR1 and CDR2 are SGHKS and YYEKEE (reference sequence).

The V call is TRBV3-1 (or the pseudogene TRBV3-2), the J call TRBJ2-6; D is undetermined. The CDR3 spans 14 residues. Germline CDR1 is LGHDT and CDR2 is YNNKEL (reference sequence). Trimming left V 4 bases short and J 0 bases short, with 4 bases between. The CDR3 DNA is TGTGCCAGCAGCCCCTCCTCTGGGGCCAACGTCCTGACTTTC. It specifies CASSPSSGANVLTF.

The chain has TRBV7-2 and TRBJ2-7; 15 bases are shared with TRBD2. Looked up from germline, CDR1 is SGHTA and CDR2 is FQGNSA. The CDR3 is made up of 15 amino acids. V was pared by 4 bases and J by 4 bases, with 2 bases of the junction left unmatched. CDR3 bases: TGTGCCAGCAGCTCGGGACTAGCGGGGGGTTACGAGCAGTACGTC. It yields the protein CASSSGLAGGYEQYV.

The genes are TRBV7-2 and TRBJ2-5; TRBD1 or TRBD2 may be the D gene (5 bases each). Trimming removed 6 bases at V and 9 bases at J, with 20 bases between. The germline CDR1 and CDR2 sequences are SGHTA and FQGNSA. The CDR3 has 14 residues. The CDR3 bases are TGTGCCAGCAGATCCGGGACCCCCGCCCCTCCCCAGTACTTC. Amino acid sequence: CASRSGTPAPPQYF.

The chain joins TRBV28 to TRBJ2-1; D perhaps matches TRBD2 (5 bases). Germline V gives CDR1 MDHEN, CDR2 SYDVKM. V gave up 1 base and J gave up 3 bases, with 13 bases separating them. The CDR3 runs to 16 residues. The CDR3 nucleotides are TGTGCCAGCAGTTTATATCGGACTTCAAACTACAATGAGCAGTTCTTC. It translates to CASSLYRTSNYNEQFF.

This clone has only one observation. This chain links TRBV3-1 (or the pseudogene TRBV3-2) with TRBJ2-1, with D perhaps matching TRBD1 or TRBD2 (6 bases each). Germline V CDR1 and CDR2: LGHDT, YNNKEL (reference sequence). This CDR3 is 13 amino acids long. V was shortened by 1 base and J by 10 bases, with 11 bases between the two germline ends. Here the CDR3 reads CASSQAGAGEQFF. As DNA, the CDR3 is TGTGCCAGCAGCCAAGCGGGGGCAGGGGAGCAGTTCTTC.

This clone showed up just once. The chain employs TRBV6-5 and TRBJ1-1, with 9 bases lining up with TRBD1. The junction had 8 bases not matched to a gene; V was cut back by 7 bases and J by 5 bases. CDR1 MNHEY and CDR2 SVGAGI come from the germline V gene. The CDR3 is 14 residues long. CDR3 sequence reads: CASIKATGGTEAFF. In DNA, the CDR3 is TGTGCCAGCATAAAAGCGACAGGGGGGACTGAAGCTTTCTTT.